This TCR beta chain is from a study of cytomegalovirus exposure and HLA in healthy donors. General observations from the study: In vitro experiments confirmed that three CMV-associated chains were specific for CMV antigens. When the data were analyzed later, several of the most significant clusters appeared to be linked to common viral pathogens.

As to this clone: Its antigen is undetermined. At one boundary the junction diverges from the germline segment, which might be a read error. Other DNA sequences in this specimen translate into the identical CDR3.

The study ran its PCR with 60 Vbeta and 13 Jbeta primers. The repertoire was sequenced with immunoSEQ multiplex PCR; TCRdb's copy has only in-frame clones and lacks some. Here the sample spans 110,000 or so clones, 74% being singletons. Per germline, CDR1 SQVTM and CDR2 ANQGSEA. The CDR3 consists of 16 residues. The chain is built from TRBV29-1 and TRBJ2-2; 13 nucleotides align to TRBD2. The receptor comes from a middle-aged woman in good health and CMV-seropositive. Sequencing used PBMCs. The chain's CDR3 is CSALRGLAGDTGELFF. The CDR3 bases are TGCAGCGCCCTGAGAGGACTAGCGGGGGACACCGGGGAGCTGTTCTTT.